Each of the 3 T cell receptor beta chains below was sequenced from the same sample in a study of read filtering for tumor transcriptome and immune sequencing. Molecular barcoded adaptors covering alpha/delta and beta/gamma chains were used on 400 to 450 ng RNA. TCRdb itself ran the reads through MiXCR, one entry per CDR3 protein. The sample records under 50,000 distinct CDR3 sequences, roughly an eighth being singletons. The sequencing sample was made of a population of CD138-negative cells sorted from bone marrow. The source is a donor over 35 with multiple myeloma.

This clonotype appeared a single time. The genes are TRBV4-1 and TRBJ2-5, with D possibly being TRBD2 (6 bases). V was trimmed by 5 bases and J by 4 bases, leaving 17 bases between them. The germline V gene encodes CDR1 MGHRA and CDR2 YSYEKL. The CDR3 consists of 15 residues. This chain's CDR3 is CASSTLEGGPETQYF. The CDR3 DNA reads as TGCGCCAGCAGCACTCTAGAGGGAGGCCCAGAGACCCAGTACTTC.

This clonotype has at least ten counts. The CDR3 nucleotides are TGTGCCACACTACCCTTTCAGGGGGCTGGGGCCAACGTCCTGACTTTC. Amino acids: CATLPFQGAGANVLTF. The rearrangement links TRBV6-2 or TRBV6-3 to TRBJ2-6, with 7 bases lining up with TRBD1. Germline V gene lookup returns CDR1 MNHEY and CDR2 SVGEGT. There are 16 residues in the CDR3. The V and J ends lost 10 bases and 2 bases, in that order; junction bases with no gene match: 11.

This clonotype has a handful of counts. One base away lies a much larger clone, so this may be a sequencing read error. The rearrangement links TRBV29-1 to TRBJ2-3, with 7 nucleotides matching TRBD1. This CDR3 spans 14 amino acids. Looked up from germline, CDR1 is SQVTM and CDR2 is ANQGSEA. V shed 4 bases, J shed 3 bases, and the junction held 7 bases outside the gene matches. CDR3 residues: CSVGGGLGTDTQYF. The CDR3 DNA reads TGCAGCGTTGGAGGGGGCTTGGGGACAGATACGCAGTATTTT.